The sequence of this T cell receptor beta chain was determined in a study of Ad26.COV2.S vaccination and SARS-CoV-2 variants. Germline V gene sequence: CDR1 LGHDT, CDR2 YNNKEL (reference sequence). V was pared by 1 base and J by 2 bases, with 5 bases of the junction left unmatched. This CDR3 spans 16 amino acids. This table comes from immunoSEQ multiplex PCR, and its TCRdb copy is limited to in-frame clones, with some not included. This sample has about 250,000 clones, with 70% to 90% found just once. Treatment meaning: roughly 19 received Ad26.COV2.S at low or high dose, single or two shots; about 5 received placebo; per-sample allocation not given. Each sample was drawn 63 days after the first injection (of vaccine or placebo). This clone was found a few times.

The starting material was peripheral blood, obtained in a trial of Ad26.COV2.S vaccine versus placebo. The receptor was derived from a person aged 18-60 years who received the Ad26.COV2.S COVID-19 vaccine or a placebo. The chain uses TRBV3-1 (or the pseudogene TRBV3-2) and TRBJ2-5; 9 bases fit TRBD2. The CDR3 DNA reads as TGTGCCAGCAGCCAAGGAGGGCGGGGGGGACAAGAGACCCAGTACTTC. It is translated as CASSQGGRGGQETQYF.